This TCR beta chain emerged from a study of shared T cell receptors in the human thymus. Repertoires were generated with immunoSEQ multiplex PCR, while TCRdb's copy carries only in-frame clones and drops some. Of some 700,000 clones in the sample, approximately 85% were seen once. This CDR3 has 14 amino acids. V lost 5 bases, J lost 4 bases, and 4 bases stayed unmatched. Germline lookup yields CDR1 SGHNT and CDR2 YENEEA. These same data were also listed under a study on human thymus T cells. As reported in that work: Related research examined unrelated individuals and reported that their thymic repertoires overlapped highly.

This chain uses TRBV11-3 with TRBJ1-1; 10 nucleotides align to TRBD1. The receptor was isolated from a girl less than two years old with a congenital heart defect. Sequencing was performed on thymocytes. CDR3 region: CASSPGTGATEAFF. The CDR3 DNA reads TGTGCCAGCAGCCCCGGGACAGGGGCCACTGAAGCTTTCTTT.